This entry lists 11 T cell receptor beta chains sequenced from one sample in a study of Tregs in tolerant kidney transplant recipients. TCRdb's copy holds only in-frame clones and misses some; the assay was immunoSEQ multiplex PCR. The sample has around 230,000 clones, approximately 84% seen once. Input material: CD4+ T cells from blood. Receptors originate from a human donor in good health.

In the case of this clone: An end of the junction does not agree with germline; a read error may underlie this. The chain uses TRBV19 and TRBJ1-1, with a tentative D call TRBD1 (6 bases). This CDR3 region has 15 residues. Germline assignment: CDR1 LNHDA and CDR2 SQIVND (reference sequence). CDR3 nucleotides: TGTGTCAGTAGTAGGCCAGGGGACCCGAACACTGAAGCTTTCTTT. It yields the protein CVSSRPGDPNTEAFF.

This clone was seen a few times. The V and J genes are TRBV27 and TRBJ1-2; D is unclear. V was trimmed by 6 bases and J by 6 bases, leaving 8 bases between them. There are 11 residues in the CDR3. Germline V gene data show CDR1 as MNHEY and CDR2 as SMNVEV (reference sequence). The DNA of the CDR3 is TGTGCCAGCAGAACAGTAAATGGCTACACCTTC. The encoded protein is CASRTVNGYTF.

Details on this clone: Other DNA sequences from this sample encode an identical CDR3 as well. This chain joins TRBV19 and TRBJ2-7, with D uncertain. CDR3 length: 13 amino acids. V shed 6 bases and J shed 0 bases, with 9 bases lying between them. The germline gives CDR1 LNHDA, CDR2 SQIVND (reference sequence). The CDR3 sequence: CASRKGSSYEQYF. In nucleotides, the CDR3 is TGTGCCAGTAGAAAAGGGTCCTCCTACGAGCAGTACTTC.

The V gene is TRBV5-1, the J gene TRBJ1-2; D is unclear. The CDR3 length is 18 residues. The germline gives CDR1 SGHRS, CDR2 YFSETQ. Trimming shortened V by 1 base and J by 2 bases, and 21 bases separated the two germline ends. CDR3 sequence: CASSLPAEQTSENYGYTF. In nucleotides, the CDR3 is TGCGCCAGCAGCTTGCCCGCGGAACAGACAAGTGAGAACTATGGCTACACCTTC. Full variable domain (outside the CDR3, taken from reference TRBV5-1 and TRBJ1-2): KAGVTQTPRYLIKTRGQQVTLSCSPISGHRSVSWYQQTPGQGLQFLFEYFSETQRNKGNFPGRFSGRQFSNSRSEMNVSTLELGDSALYLCASSLPAEQTSENYGYTFGSGTRLTVV.

This clone occurred a few times. The J gene is TRBJ2-7, the V gene TRBV4-1; D ambiguous. Looked up from germline, CDR1 is MGHRA and CDR2 is YSYEKL. V shed 2 bases and J shed 4 bases, with 15 bases lying between them. The CDR3 extends over 15 amino acids. The chain's CDR3 is CASSQNPLRNYEQYF. The CDR3 DNA reads as TGCGCCAGCAGCCAAAACCCCCTGAGGAATTACGAGCAGTACTTC.

The chain carries TRBV10-3 and TRBJ1-2; possible D gene TRBD1, 5 bases. The V gene's germline CDR1 is ENHRY and CDR2 SYGVKD. The CDR3 totals 18 residues. The V end was cut by 3 bases, the J end by 2 bases, with 22 bases between. The CDR3 DNA reads as TGTGCCATCAGTGATCCCATTATAAGACAGAAGACCAACTATGGCTACACCTTC. Translated: CAISDPIIRQKTNYGYTF.

The chain couples TRBV6-5 to TRBJ2-7, with 9 positions matching TRBD1. Losses at the gene ends were 6 bases for V and 3 bases for J; bases not matched to a gene: 9. The germline V gene encodes CDR1 MNHEY and CDR2 SVGAGI. The CDR3 spans 15 residues. The DNA for the CDR3 is TGTGCCAGCAGATATTTACGACAGGGGGGCTACGAGCAGTACTTC. Translated, it gives CASRYLRQGGYEQYF.

V and J are TRBV6-5 and TRBJ1-6, with 9 bases that match TRBD1. The CDR3 runs 15 residues. Germline lookup yields CDR1 MNHEY and CDR2 SVGAGI. Trimming removed 2 bases from V and 8 bases from J; junction bases left unmatched: 4. The chain's CDR3 is CASSYGDRGDSPLHF. The CDR3 DNA reads TGTGCCAGCAGTTACGGAGACAGGGGGGATTCACCCCTCCACTTT.

This rearrangement joins TRBV12-5 to TRBJ2-4, with D tentatively TRBD2 (6 bases). Germline-derived CDR1 and CDR2 are LGHNT and FRNRAP. The CDR3 sequence is 18 residues long. Trimming shortened V by 0 bases and J by 0 bases, and 15 bases separated the two germline ends. CDR3: CASGLVGGDLLAKNIQYF. CDR3 bases: TGTGCTAGTGGTTTGGTAGGAGGGGACTTATTAGCCAAAAACATTCAGTACTTC.

This clone was counted between two and nine times. CDR3 sequence (DNA): TGTGCCAGCAGCTTCCCACAGGGGGATACGCAGTATTTT. As protein: CASSFPQGDTQYF. The rearrangement joins TRBV5-6 to TRBJ2-3; TRBD1 agrees at 7 bases. The junction had 3 bases not matched to a gene; V was cut back by 2 bases and J by 6 bases. This CDR3 spans 13 amino acids. The V gene's germline CDR1 is SGHDT and CDR2 YYEEEE. Full variable domain (remainder filled in from reference TRBV5-6 and TRBJ2-3): DAGVTQSPTHLIKTRGQQVTLRCSPKSGHDTVSWYQQALGQGPQFIFQYYEEEERQRGNFPDRFSGHQFPNYSSELNVNALLLGDSALYLCASSFPQGDTQYFGPGTRLTVL.

This chain joins TRBV6-4 and TRBJ1-1; 9 bases are shared with TRBD1. This CDR3 comprises 15 residues. V shed 1 base and J 7 bases; nucleotides not matched to a gene: 7. Germline assignment: CDR1 MRHNA and CDR2 SNTAGT. The CDR3: CASSDLGQGRGEAFF. CDR3 DNA: TGTGCCAGCAGTGACTTGGGACAGGGACGGGGTGAAGCTTTCTTT.